Listed below are T cell receptor beta chains from one sample, sequenced in a study of PD-L1 blockade in urothelial cancer. The data were produced by immunoSEQ multiplex PCR, yet TCRdb's version contains in-frame clones alone and is incomplete. The sample carries tens of thousands of clones, approximately 80% recorded once. The sequenced sample was PBMCs, obtained around atezolizumab (anti-PD-L1) treatment. These receptors were obtained from a man between 65 and 80 years old with urothelial cancer. Both conserved end residues are part of each CDR3. A D gene is named only where the DNA matches it firmly. Not all rows give a size; the values are once, few, many and, for expanded clones, a class.

V: TRBV14
size: NA
D: NA
J: TRBJ2-1
CDR3: CASSRAIRRSSYNEQFF
DNA: TGTGCCAGCAGCCGAGCGATCCGGAGGAGCTCCTACAATGAGCAGTTCTTC

V: TRBV14
size: NA
D: NA
J: TRBJ2-7
CDR3: CASSQAGVFSGEQYF
DNA: TGTGCCAGCAGCCAGGCAGGGGTTTTTTCTGGCGAGCAGTACTTC

V: TRBV7-2
size: NA
D: NA
J: TRBJ2-7
CDR3: CASSSAVPYEQYF
DNA: TGTGCCAGCAGCTCGGCGGTCCCCTACGAGCAGTACTTC

V: TRBV7-9
size: NA
D: NA
J: TRBJ1-2
CDR3: CASSFLQGSNYGYTF
DNA: TGTGCCAGCAGCTTCTTACAGGGATCCAACTATGGCTACACCTTC

V: TRBV30
size: NA
D: NA
J: TRBJ1-3
CDR3: CAWSVLSGNTIYF
DNA: TGTGCCTGGAGTGTATTATCTGGAAACACCATATATTTT

V: TRBV18
size: NA
D: NA
J: TRBJ1-1
CDR3: CASSPRIIDTNTEAFF
DNA: TGTGCCAGCTCACCGAGAATTATTGATACGAACACTGAAGCTTTCTTT

V: TRBV5-1
size: once
D: NA
J: TRBJ2-1
CDR3: CASSLEGRRLGEQFF
DNA: TGCGCCAGCAGCTTGGAGGGCCGGAGGCTTGGTGAGCAGTTCTTC

V: TRBV7-2
size: NA
D: TRBD2
J: TRBJ2-5
CDR3: CASSQRTSGQETQYF
DNA: TGTGCCAGCAGCCAGAGGACTAGCGGCCAAGAGACCCAGTACTTC

V: TRBV5-1
size: NA
D: TRBD1
J: TRBJ1-6
CDR3: CASSLSGQGGAPLHF
DNA: TGCGCCAGCAGCCTGTCGGGACAGGGAGGAGCACCCCTCCACTTT

V: TRBV30
size: NA
D: NA
J: TRBJ1-6
CDR3: CAWSEGPRGSPLHF
DNA: TGTGCCTGGAGTGAGGGGCCAAGGGGTTCACCCCTCCACTTT

V: TRBV5-8
size: NA
D: NA
J: TRBJ1-1
CDR3: CASIKFTFGQLTEAFF
DNA: TGTGCCAGCATCAAATTTACTTTCGGACAGCTCACTGAAGCTTTCTTT

V: TRBV6-1
size: NA
D: NA
J: TRBJ1-6
CDR3: CASSRTGYNSPLHF
DNA: TGTGCCAGCAGTCGGACGGGGTATAATTCACCCCTCCACTTT

V: TRBV29-1
size: NA
D: NA
J: TRBJ2-3
CDR3: CSVSGETGTDTQYF
DNA: TGCAGCGTCTCGGGGGAGACTGGCACAGATACGCAGTATTTT

V: TRBV2
size: NA
D: NA
J: TRBJ2-2
CDR3: CASRLGLAKNTGELFF
DNA: TGTGCCAGCAGGCTCGGGCTAGCGAAGAACACCGGGGAGCTGTTTTTT

V: TRBV28
size: once
D: NA
J: TRBJ2-7
CDR3: CASGAREQYF
DNA: TGTGCCAGCGGAGCGCGGGAGCAGTACTTC

V: TRBV4-1
size: NA
D: NA
J: TRBJ1-2
CDR3: CASSQLTALYHNYGYTF
DNA: TGCGCCAGCAGCCAACTTACAGCACTTTATCATAACTATGGCTACACCTTC

V: TRBV7-6
size: NA
D: NA
J: TRBJ1-4
CDR3: CASSPTGKEKLFF
DNA: TGTGCCAGCAGCCCAACCGGGAAGGAAAAACTGTTTTTT

V: TRBV6-5
size: NA
D: TRBD2
J: TRBJ2-1
CDR3: CASRSDGGAVNEQFF
DNA: TGTGCCAGCAGGTCGGACGGGGGGGCCGTCAATGAGCAGTTCTTC

V: TRBV18
size: NA
D: TRBD2
J: TRBJ2-5
CDR3: CASSPTGLAGASGETQYF
DNA: TGTGCCAGCTCACCCACTGGACTAGCGGGGGCGTCAGGGGAGACCCAGTACTTC

V: TRBV19
size: NA
D: NA
J: TRBJ1-6
CDR3: CASHAAGGLNSPLHF
DNA: TGTGCCAGTCACGCGGCCGGGGGGCTGAATTCACCCCTCCACTTT

V: TRBV28
size: NA
D: TRBD2
J: TRBJ2-3
CDR3: CASSPHSGRAKDTQYF
DNA: TGTGCCAGCAGCCCTCATAGCGGGAGGGCCAAAGATACGCAGTATTTT

V: TRBV11-2
size: NA
D: NA
J: TRBJ1-2
CDR3: CASTPTSGNGYGYTF
DNA: TGTGCCAGCACCCCAACCTCAGGAAATGGATATGGCTACACCTTC

V: TRBV2
size: NA
D: TRBD1
J: TRBJ1-2
CDR3: CASSALRTGRDGYTF
DNA: TGTGCCAGCAGTGCCTTACGGACAGGGCGGGATGGCTACACCTTC

V: TRBV7-2
size: NA
D: NA
J: TRBJ1-2
CDR3: CASSAGGTGGYTF
DNA: TGTGCCAGCAGCGCCGGGGGGACGGGGGGCTACACCTTC

V: TRBV18
size: once
D: NA
J: TRBJ2-7
CDR3: CASSPKGDGSYEQYF
DNA: TGTGCCAGCTCACCAAAGGGGGACGGTTCCTACGAGCAGTACTTC

V: TRBV7-9
size: NA
D: TRBD1
J: TRBJ1-3
CDR3: CASRADRDGNTIYF
DNA: TGTGCCAGCAGAGCGGACAGGGATGGAAACACCATATATTTT

V: TRBV5-1
size: NA
D: NA
J: TRBJ2-7
CDR3: CASTGSYEQYF
DNA: TGCGCCAGCACAGGGTCCTACGAGCAGTACTTC

V: TRBV4-1
size: NA
D: NA
J: TRBJ2-1
CDR3: CASSPQPTLSHNEQFF
DNA: TGCGCCAGCAGCCCCCAACCTACTTTGAGCCACAATGAGCAGTTCTTC

V: TRBV5-4
size: NA
D: TRBD1
J: TRBJ2-4
CDR3: CASSLAGGKNIQYF
DNA: TGTGCCAGCAGCTTGGCAGGGGGCAAGAACATTCAGTACTTC

V: TRBV7-9
size: few
D: NA
J: TRBJ2-7
CDR3: CASSLEAGQYF
DNA: TGTGCCAGCAGCCTCGAAGCTGGGCAGTACTTC

V: TRBV5-6
size: few
D: NA
J: TRBJ1-2
CDR3: CASSLDEGDGYTF
DNA: TGTGCCAGCAGCTTGGATGAGGGTGATGGCTACACCTTC

V: TRBV29-1
size: NA
D: NA
J: TRBJ1-1
CDR3: CSASSGRRTEAFF
DNA: TGCAGCGCATCTTCGGGGAGGAGGACTGAAGCTTTCTTT

V: TRBV27
size: once
D: NA
J: TRBJ2-1
CDR3: CASTWGSGAYNEQFF
DNA: TGTGCCAGTACATGGGGTTCGGGGGCCTACAATGAGCAGTTCTTC